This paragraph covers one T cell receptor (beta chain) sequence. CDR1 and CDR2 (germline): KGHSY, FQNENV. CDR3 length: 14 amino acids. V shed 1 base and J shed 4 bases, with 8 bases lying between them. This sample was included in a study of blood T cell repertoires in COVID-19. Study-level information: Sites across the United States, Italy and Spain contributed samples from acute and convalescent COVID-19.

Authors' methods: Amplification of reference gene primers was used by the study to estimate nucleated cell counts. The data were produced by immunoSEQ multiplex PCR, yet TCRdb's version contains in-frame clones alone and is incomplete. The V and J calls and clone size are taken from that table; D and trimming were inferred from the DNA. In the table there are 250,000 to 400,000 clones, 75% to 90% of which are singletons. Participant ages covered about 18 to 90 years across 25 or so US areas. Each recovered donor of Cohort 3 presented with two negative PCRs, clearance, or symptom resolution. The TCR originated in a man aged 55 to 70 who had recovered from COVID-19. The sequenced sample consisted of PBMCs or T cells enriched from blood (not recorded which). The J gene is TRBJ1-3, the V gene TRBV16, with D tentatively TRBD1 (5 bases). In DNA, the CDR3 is TGTGCCAGCAGCCAATACAGGTCGGGAAACACCATATATTTT. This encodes CASSQYRSGNTIYF.